These T cell receptor beta chains were read from a single sample in a study of shared clonotypes between healthy human individuals. Here immunoSEQ multiplex PCR was the method, and the copy in TCRdb shows in-frame clones only, minus some. The table has around 750,000 clones, approximately 79% seen once. The specimen was memory CD4+ T cells sorted from blood. Receptor source: a woman in her 30s in good health. CDR3s include the opening cysteine and the closing phenylalanine or tryptophan. The order of the fields is D gene, V gene, J gene, clone size, CDR3 DNA, CDR3 protein. A D gene is named only where the DNA matches it firmly. Clone size appears in some rows only: once, few, many, or a class for an expanded clone.

TRBD2,TRBV28,TRBJ2-1,.,TGTGCCAGCAAAAACCGGTTGGGAGCGGGAGGTGGGTCTGAGCAGTTCTTC,CASKNRLGAGGGSEQFF
.,TRBV2,TRBJ1-5,.,TGTGCCAGCAGTGATAGGAGCGCCTCTCAGCCCCAGCATTTT,CASSDRSASQPQHF
TRBD1,TRBV11-2,TRBJ2-7,.,TGTGCCAGCAGCTCGCTCCCCCAGGGGGCCGGCGAGCAGTACTTC,CASSSLPQGAGEQYF
.,TRBV13,TRBJ1-1,.,TGTGCCAGCAGCTTTGGACGGGTAGGGGTTGGTACTGAAGCTTTCTTT,CASSFGRVGVGTEAFF
.,TRBV6-6,TRBJ1-4,.,TGTGCCAGCACCCAACTTTCCGAGGAAAAACTGTTTTTT,CASTQLSEEKLFF
.,TRBV2,TRBJ1-5,few,TGTGCCAGCAGTACCGACGGGAGAAACAATCAGCCCCAGCATTTT,CASSTDGRNNQPQHF
.,TRBV5-4,TRBJ2-3,few,TGTGCCAGCAGCCTGCAACTAGCAGGTTCAGATACGCAGTATTTT,CASSLQLAGSDTQYF
TRBD1,TRBV7-3,TRBJ2-7,.,TGTGCCAGCAGCTCCTACACGACAGGGACCTACGAGCAGTACTTC,CASSSYTTGTYEQYF
.,TRBV16,TRBJ1-5,.,TGTGCCAGCAGCCGCAGAAATAGCAATCAGCCCCAGCATTTT,CASSRRNSNQPQHF
.,TRBV27,TRBJ2-6,.,TGTGCCAGCGCCCAAAATGGGGCCAACGTCCTGACTTTC,CASAQNGANVLTF
.,TRBV11-1,TRBJ2-5,.,TGTGCCAGCAGCTTAGTGATCCAAGAGACCCAGTACTTC,CASSLVIQETQYF
TRBD2,TRBV30,TRBJ2-5,.,TGTGCCTGGAGCGGGACTAGCGGACAAGAGACCCAGTACTTC,CAWSGTSGQETQYF
.,TRBV27,TRBJ1-5,.,TGTGCCAGCAGTTACAGATACCGACAGGCGCATTGGCCCCAGCATTTT,CASSYRYRQAHWPQHF
.,TRBV9,TRBJ2-2,.,TGTGCCAGCAGCGGCATCAGCCGAGCGCCCGGGGAGCTGTTTTTT,CASSGISRAPGELFF
TRBD1,TRBV5-4,TRBJ1-2,many,TGTGCCAGCAGCTCGGGCCAGACAGGGGCCACTTTTGGCTACACCTTC,CASSSGQTGATFGYTF